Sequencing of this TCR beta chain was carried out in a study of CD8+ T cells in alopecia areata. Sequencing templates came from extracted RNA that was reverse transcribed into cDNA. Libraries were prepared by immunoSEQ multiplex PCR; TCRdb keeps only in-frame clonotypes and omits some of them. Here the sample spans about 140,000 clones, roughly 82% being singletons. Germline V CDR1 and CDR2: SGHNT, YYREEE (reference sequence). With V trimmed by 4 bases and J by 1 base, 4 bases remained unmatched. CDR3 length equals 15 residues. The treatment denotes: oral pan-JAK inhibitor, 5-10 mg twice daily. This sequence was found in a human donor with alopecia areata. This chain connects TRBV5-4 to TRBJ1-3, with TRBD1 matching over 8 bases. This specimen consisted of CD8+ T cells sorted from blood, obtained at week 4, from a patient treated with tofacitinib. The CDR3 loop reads CASSKDRGSGNTIYF. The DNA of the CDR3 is TGTGCCAGCAGCAAAGACAGGGGTTCTGGAAACACCATATATTTT.